These T cell receptor beta chains were read from a single sample in a study of blood T cells in healthy people across ages. MiXCR, applied by TCRdb to the 5' RACE reads, yields one record per CDR3 protein. The data contain about 840,000 distinct CDR3 sequences, roughly 28% of them seen just once; the ten biggest clones take up roughly a tenth. This sample was shared with a second study, whose subject was T cells of mothers and their children.

Material for sequencing was blood. These receptors came from a woman aged 40-49 years in good health. CDR3s leave out the opening cysteine and the closing phenylalanine or tryptophan. A D gene is named only where the DNA matches it firmly.

v_call,d_call,cdr3_aa
TRBV29-1,-,SVPRAGPSNEQF
TRBV5-1,-,ASKSQTLGTEAF
TRBV20-1,TRBD1,SARDRVGTGELF
TRBV3-1,-,ASKDPREETQY
TRBV12-3/TRBV12-4,-,ASSGPKTQY
TRBV29-1,TRBD2,SVEAGGVAGGYNEQF
TRBV7-2,-,ASSPLTVSGYT
TRBV2,-,AIQGQETQY
TRBV30,TRBD1,AWRGQEGEKLF
TRBV7-3,TRBD1,ASSLTPGQSYNGQF
TRBV4-3,-,ASSQESRGEETQY
TRBV20-1,-,SAREGTATDTQY
TRBV27,-,ASSLVWNQPQH
TRBV4-2,TRBD2,ASSRELLSSGRNQETQY
TRBV6-6,-,APRPRSSYNEQF
TRBV15,-,ASSSQQGYGYT
TRBV7-9,TRBD1,ASSAYRGSTYEQY
TRBV28,TRBD1,ASSSPTGSITDTQY
TRBV3-1,-,ASTFLTGDTGELF
TRBV12-3/TRBV12-4,-,ASINWPDTEAF
TRBV6-2/TRBV6-3,-,TSTTGPAYGYT
TRBV20-1,-,SAVVRGRDNEQF
TRBV7-2,TRBD2,ASSQTSGGTGELF
TRBV4-2,-,ASSQGDRLNQY
TRBV12-3/TRBV12-4,-,ASTRDGTLHTGELF
TRBV25-1,TRBD1,ARSNSGTGFVEQY
TRBV3-1,-,ASSPHFSGSMDEQF
TRBV19,TRBD2,ASSMGGRHNEQF
TRBV6-5,-,ASSYAWTRRTYGYT
TRBV12-3/TRBV12-4,-,ASSGPAAVGGYT
TRBV6-6,TRBD1,ASSRGRSSETQY
TRBV20-1,-,SASYGYGYT
TRBV24-1,TRBD1,ATRGQGSYNEQF
TRBV10-2,-,ASSVSGYAYEQY
TRBV5-1,TRBD2,ASSSTSGAFYNEQY
TRBV29-1,-,SVVATRIGGHT
TRBV7-9,TRBD1,ASSLAWTGIDEQY
TRBV7-9,-,ASSLGLAGIAKNIQY
TRBV24-1,-,ATSDPGTHGYT
TRBV27,TRBD2,ASSPWTSGATYEQY
TRBV28,-,ASSYWGDYT
TRBV4-3,TRBD1,ASSQDDRGKMNTEVF
TRBV29-1,TRBD1,SAGQGAESEKLF
TRBV5-1,-,ASSLEWSTEAF
TRBV30,-,AWATGNGQPQH
TRBV14,TRBD2,ASSKGLAGVNNEQF
TRBV7-6,TRBD1,ASSFGTGGNTGELF
TRBV24-1,TRBD2,ATAVAGVETQY
TRBV20-1,TRBD1,SARDLGTGFDTQY
TRBV27,-,ASSFRPFRQETQY